The clone carrying this T cell receptor beta chain is a singleton in its sample. The data are from a study of blood T cell repertoires in COVID-19. Germline CDR1 and CDR2: MNHEY and SVGAGI. CDR3 length: 15 residues. With 0 bases removed from V and 5 bases from J, the gap between germline ends came to 11 bases. The protocol was immunoSEQ multiplex PCR, while the TCRdb copy is restricted to in-frame clones and leaves out a portion. Counted here are more than 95,000 clones, approximately 80% occurring once; the ten biggest clones make up roughly 13%. The sequence came from a human donor in a cohort sampled during active or convalescent COVID-19. V usage is TRBV6-5 and J usage is TRBJ1-5, with unresolved D. The sequenced material came from peripheral blood. The CDR3: CASSYSSTTDQPQHF. The CDR3 coding sequence is TGTGCCAGCAGTTACTCGTCAACTACCGATCAGCCCCAGCATTTT.